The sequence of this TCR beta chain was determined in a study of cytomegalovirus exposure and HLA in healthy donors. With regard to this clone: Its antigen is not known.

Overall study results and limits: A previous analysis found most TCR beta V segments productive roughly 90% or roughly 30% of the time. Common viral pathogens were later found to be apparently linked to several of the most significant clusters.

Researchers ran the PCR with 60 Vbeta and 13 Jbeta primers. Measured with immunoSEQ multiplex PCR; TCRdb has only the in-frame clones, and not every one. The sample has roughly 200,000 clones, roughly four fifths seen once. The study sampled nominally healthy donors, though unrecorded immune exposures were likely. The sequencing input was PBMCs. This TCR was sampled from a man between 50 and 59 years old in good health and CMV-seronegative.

CDR3: CASSYFTNNSPLHF. The CDR3 DNA follows: TGTGCCAGCAGTTACTTTACTAATAATTCACCCCTCCACTTT. V gene TRBV6-6 combines with J gene TRBJ1-6; D is ambiguous. The CDR3 is 14 amino acids. V was trimmed by 1 base and J by 5 bases, leaving 6 bases between them. The V gene's germline CDR1 is MNHNY and CDR2 SVGAGI (reference sequence).